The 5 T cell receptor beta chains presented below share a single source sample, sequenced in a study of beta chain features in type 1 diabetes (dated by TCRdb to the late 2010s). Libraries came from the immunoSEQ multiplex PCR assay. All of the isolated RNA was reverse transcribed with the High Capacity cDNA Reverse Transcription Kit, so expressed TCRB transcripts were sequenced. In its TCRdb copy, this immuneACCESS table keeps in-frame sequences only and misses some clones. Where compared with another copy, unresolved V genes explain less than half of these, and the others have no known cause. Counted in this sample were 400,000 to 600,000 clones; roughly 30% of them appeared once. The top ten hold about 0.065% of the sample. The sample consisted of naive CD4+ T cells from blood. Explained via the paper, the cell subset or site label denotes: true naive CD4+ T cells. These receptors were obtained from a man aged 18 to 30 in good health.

CDR3 amino acids: CASSPVVSYEQYF. The CDR3 DNA reads TGTGCCAGCAGCCCCGTAGTCTCCTACGAGCAGTACTTC. The rearrangement joins TRBV9 to TRBJ2-7; D unclear. This CDR3 spans 13 amino acids. In germline, CDR1 is SGDLS, CDR2 YYNGEE. Trimming removed 4 bases at V and 0 bases at J, with 8 bases between.

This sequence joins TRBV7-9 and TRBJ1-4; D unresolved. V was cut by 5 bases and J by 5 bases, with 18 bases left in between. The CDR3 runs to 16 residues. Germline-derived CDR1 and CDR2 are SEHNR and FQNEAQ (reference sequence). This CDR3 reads CASSPSSGLTNEKLFF. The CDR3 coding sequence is TGTGCCAGCAGCCCTTCCAGTGGCTTAACGAATGAAAAACTGTTTTTT.

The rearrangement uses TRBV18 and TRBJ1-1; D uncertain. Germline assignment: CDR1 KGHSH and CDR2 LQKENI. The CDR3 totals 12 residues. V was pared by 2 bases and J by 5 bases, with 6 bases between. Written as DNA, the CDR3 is TGTGCCAGCTCACCATCCGGGACTGAAGCTTTCTTT. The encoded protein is CASSPSGTEAFF.

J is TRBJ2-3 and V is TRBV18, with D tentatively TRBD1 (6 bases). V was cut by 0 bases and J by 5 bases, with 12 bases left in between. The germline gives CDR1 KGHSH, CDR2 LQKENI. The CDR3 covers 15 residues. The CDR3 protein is CASSPPAGAGDTQYF. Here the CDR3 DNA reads TGTGCCAGCTCACCACCGGCAGGGGCGGGAGATACGCAGTATTTT.

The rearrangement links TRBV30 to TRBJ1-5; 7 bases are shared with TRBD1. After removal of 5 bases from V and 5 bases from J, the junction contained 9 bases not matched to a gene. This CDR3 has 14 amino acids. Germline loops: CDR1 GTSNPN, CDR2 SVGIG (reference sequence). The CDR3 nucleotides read TGTGCCTGGGCCAGGGACAGCGGAGATCAGCCCCAGCATTTT. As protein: CAWARDSGDQPQHF.